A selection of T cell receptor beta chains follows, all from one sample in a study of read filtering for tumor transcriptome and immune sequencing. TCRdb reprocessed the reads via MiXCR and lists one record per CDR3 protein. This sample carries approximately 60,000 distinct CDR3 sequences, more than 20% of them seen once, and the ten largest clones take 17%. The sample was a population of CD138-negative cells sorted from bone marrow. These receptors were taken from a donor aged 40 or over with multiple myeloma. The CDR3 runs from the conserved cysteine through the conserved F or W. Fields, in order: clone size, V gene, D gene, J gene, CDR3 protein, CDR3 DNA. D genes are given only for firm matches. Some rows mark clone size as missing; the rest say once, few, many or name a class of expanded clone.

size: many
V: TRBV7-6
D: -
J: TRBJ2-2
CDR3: CASSLITAGELFF
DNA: TGTGCCAGCAGCTTAATCACAGCCGGGGAGCTGTTTTTT

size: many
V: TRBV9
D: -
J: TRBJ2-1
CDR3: CASSERTAKNEQFF
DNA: TGTGCCAGCAGCGAAAGGACAGCGAAAAATGAGCAGTTCTTC

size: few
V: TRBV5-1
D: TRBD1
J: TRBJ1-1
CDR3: CASSLVTQGVTEAFF
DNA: TGCGCCAGCAGCTTGGTGACTCAGGGGGTCACTGAAGCTTTCTTT

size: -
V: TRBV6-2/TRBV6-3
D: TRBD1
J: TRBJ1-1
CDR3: CASSDGQAYTEAFF
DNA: TGTGCCAGCAGTGACGGACAGGCGTACACTGAAGCTTTCTTT

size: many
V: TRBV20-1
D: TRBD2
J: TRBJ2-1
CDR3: CSARDPSGIGQFF
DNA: TGCAGTGCTAGAGATCCCAGCGGGATAGGGCAGTTCTTC

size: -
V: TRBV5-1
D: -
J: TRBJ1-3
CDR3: CASSQTTVSANTIYF
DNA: TGCGCCAGCAGCCAAACGACGGTTTCAGCGAACACCATATATTTT

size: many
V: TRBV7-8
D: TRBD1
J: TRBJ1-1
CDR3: CASSLYRGLNTEAFF
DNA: TGTGCCAGCAGCTTATACAGGGGCCTGAACACTGAAGCTTTCTTT

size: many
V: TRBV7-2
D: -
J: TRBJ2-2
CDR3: CASSLMGLNTGELFF
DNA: TGTGCCAGCAGCTTAATGGGCCTGAACACCGGGGAGCTGTTTTTT

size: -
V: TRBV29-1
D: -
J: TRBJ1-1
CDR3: CSVYERTNTEAFF
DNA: TGCAGCGTTTATGAGAGGACGAACACTGAAGCTTTCTTT

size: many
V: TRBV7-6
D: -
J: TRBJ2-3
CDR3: CASSLPGFTDTQYF
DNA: TGTGCCAGCAGCTTACCAGGGTTCACAGATACGCAGTATTTT

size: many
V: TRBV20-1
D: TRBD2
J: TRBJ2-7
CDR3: CSARNSGGGSYEQYF
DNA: TGCAGTGCTAGAAATAGCGGGGGGGGGTCCTACGAGCAGTACTTC

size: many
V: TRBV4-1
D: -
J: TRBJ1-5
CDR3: CASSQGIQGSRQPQHF
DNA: TGCGCCAGCAGCCAAGGCATTCAGGGGTCCAGACAGCCCCAGCATTTT

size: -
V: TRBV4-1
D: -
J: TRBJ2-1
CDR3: CASSQGSSPPDEQLF
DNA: TGCGCCAGCAGCCAAGGGTCCTCCCCTCCGGATGAGCAGCTCTTC

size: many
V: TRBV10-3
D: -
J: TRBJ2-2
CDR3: CAISEGTGELFF
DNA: TGTGCCATCAGTGAGGGAACCGGGGAGCTGTTTTTT

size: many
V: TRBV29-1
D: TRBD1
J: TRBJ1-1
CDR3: CSVEVTGQMNTEAFF
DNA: TGCAGCGTTGAAGTGACGGGACAGATGAACACTGAAGCTTTCTTT

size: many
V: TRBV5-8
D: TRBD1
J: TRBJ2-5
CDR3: CASSLGQGARQETQYF
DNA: TGTGCCAGCAGCTTGGGACAGGGGGCGAGGCAAGAGACCCAGTACTTC

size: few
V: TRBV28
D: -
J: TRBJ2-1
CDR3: CASSQPLRVADEQSF
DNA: TGTGCCAGCAGTCAACCACTCCGAGTTGCGGATGAGCAGTCCTTC

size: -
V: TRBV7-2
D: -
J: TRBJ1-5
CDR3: CASSLGTSGSTQHF
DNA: TGTGCCAGCAGCTTGGGGACTAGCGGGAGTACGCAGCATTTT

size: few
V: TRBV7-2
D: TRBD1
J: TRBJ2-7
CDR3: CASSLPGQGYEQYF
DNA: TGTGCCAGCAGCTTACCGGGACAGGGTTACGAGCAGTACTTC

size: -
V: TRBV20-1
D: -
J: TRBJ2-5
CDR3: CSARDLTGGGKETQYF
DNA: TGCAGTGCCCGGGACCTTACGGGTGGGGGAAAAGAGACCCAGTACTTC

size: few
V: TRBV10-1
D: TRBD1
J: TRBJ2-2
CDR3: CASSEPGQGAPGELFF
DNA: TGCGCCAGCAGTGAGCCGGGACAGGGGGCCCCCGGGGAGCTGTTTTTT

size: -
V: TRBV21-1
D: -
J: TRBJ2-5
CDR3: CASSKKNPRLAQETQYF
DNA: TGTGCCAGCAGCAAAAAAAACCCCCGGCTAGCGCAAGAGACCCAGTACTTC

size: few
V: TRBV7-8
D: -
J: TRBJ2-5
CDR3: CASCRGQRRQETQYF
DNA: TGTGCCAGCTGCCGGGGGCAGCGGCGGCAAGAGACCCAGTACTTC

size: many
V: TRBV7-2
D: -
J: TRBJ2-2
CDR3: CASSLGGANTGELFF
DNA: TGTGCCAGCAGCTTAGGGGGAGCGAACACCGGGGAGCTGTTTTTT

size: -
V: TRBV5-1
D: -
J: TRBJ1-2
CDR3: CASSSVPGDGYTF
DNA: TGCGCCAGCAGCTCGGTCCCGGGCGATGGCTACACCTTC

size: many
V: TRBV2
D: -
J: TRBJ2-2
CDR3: CASSLKRGTGELFF
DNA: TGTGCCAGCAGCCTCAAAAGGGGCACCGGGGAGCTGTTTTTT

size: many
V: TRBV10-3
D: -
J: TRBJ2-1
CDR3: CAIRASGDSYNEQFF
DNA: TGTGCCATCAGGGCCAGCGGAGACTCCTACAATGAGCAGTTCTTC

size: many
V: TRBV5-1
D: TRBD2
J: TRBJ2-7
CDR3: CASSWTSASYEQYF
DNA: TGCGCCAGCAGCTGGACTAGCGCCTCCTACGAGCAGTACTTC

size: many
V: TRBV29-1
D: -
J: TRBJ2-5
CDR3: CSVEDLVGRIQETQYF
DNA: TGCAGCGTTGAAGATCTCGTCGGACGGATCCAAGAGACCCAGTACTTC

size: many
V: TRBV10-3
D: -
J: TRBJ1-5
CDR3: CAISESVGTGQPQHF
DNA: TGTGCCATCAGTGAGTCTGTCGGGACGGGTCAGCCCCAGCATTTT

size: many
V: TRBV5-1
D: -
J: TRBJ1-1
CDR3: CASSLQLNTEAFF
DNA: TGCGCCAGCAGCCTTCAGCTAAACACTGAAGCTTTCTTT

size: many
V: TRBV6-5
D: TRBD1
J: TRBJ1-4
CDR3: CASSQTGGYEKLFF
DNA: TGTGCCAGCAGTCAGACAGGGGGTTACGAAAAACTGTTTTTT

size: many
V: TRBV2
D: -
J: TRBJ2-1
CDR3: CASSGWDNEQFF
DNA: TGTGCCAGCAGTGGGTGGGACAATGAGCAGTTCTTC

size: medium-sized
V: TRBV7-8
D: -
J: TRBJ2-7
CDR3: CASSLGFSYEQYF
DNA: TGTGCCAGCAGCTTAGGATTTTCCTACGAGCAGTACTTC

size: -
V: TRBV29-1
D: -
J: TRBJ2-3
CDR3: CSAATSTDTQYF
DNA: TGTAGCGCAGCGACTAGCACAGATACGCAGTATTTT

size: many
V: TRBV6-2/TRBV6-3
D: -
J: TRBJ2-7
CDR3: CASHRYPVSYEQYF
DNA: TGTGCCAGCCATCGGTACCCTGTCTCCTACGAGCAGTACTTC

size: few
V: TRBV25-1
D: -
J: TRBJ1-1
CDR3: CASSEGDLSTEAFF
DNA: TGTGCCAGCAGTGAAGGGGACCTAAGCACTGAAGCTTTCTTT